Listed below are T cell receptor beta chains from one sample, sequenced in a study of blood T cell repertoires in COVID-19. The assay was immunoSEQ multiplex PCR, and TCRdb's table has in-frame clones only and misses some. The sample yields 87,000 or so clones, 87% seen once. Sample: peripheral blood. These receptors were obtained from a woman aged 45-59 years with active or convalescent COVID-19. The CDR3 runs from the conserved cysteine through the conserved F or W. D genes are given only for firm matches. Not every row has a clone size; where given, it reads once, few, many or a size class.

v_call	clone_size	j_call	d_call	cdr3_nt	cdr3_aa
TRBV5-4	-	TRBJ1-2	-	TGTGCCAGCAGCCTCGACAGACGATATGGCTACACCTTC	CASSLDRRYGYTF
TRBV9	-	TRBJ1-6	TRBD1	TGTGCCAGCAGCGTACAGGGGGGCGGTAATTCACCCCTCCACTTT	CASSVQGGGNSPLHF
TRBV6-5	-	TRBJ1-1	TRBD1	TGTGCCAGCAGTCATGGGACAGGGCAGGGCACTGAAGCTTTCTTT	CASSHGTGQGTEAFF
TRBV6-5	once	TRBJ1-2	TRBD1	TGTGCCAGCAGGGCCGGGACAGGGAACGGCTACACCTTC	CASRAGTGNGYTF
TRBV29-1	-	TRBJ1-2	-	TGCAGCGTTGATGGTATCCGGGGTCACTATGGCTACACCTTC	CSVDGIRGHYGYTF
TRBV7-6	medium-sized	TRBJ1-6	-	TGTGCCAGCAGCCCCAGCGGACGGGGAAACTATAATTCACCCCTCCACTTT	CASSPSGRGNYNSPLHF
TRBV24-1	-	TRBJ1-5	TRBD1	TGTGCCACGGGGACAGCTAATCAGCCCCAGCATTTT	CATGTANQPQHF
TRBV6-5	-	TRBJ1-1	-	TGTGCCAGCAGGACAGGAGTTGAAGCTTTCTTT	CASRTGVEAFF
TRBV7-7	-	TRBJ2-6	-	TGTGCTAGCAGCCCCAGAGAGGCACCTGGGGCCAACGTCCTGACTTTC	CASSPREAPGANVLTF
TRBV6-2/TRBV6-3	few	TRBJ2-7	TRBD2	TGTGCCAGCAGTTTACCTAGCGGGGGGGCTTACGAGCAGTACTTC	CASSLPSGGAYEQYF
TRBV7-2	-	TRBJ2-7	TRBD1	TGTGCCAGCAGCCCACAGGGGGGCAGGTACGAGCAGTACTTC	CASSPQGGRYEQYF
TRBV3-1/TRBV3-2	-	TRBJ2-4	-	TGTGCCAGCAGCCTGTTAGGGGGGGGACCTAAAAACATTCAGTACTTC	CASSLLGGGPKNIQYF
TRBV30	-	TRBJ1-6	-	TGTGCCTGGATTGGGACTCCGACCCTCTATAATTCACCCCTCCACTTT	CAWIGTPTLYNSPLHF
TRBV6-5	-	TRBJ2-7	TRBD1	TGTGCCAGCAGCCCCAGACAGGGGTCCGTCTACGAGCAGTACTTC	CASSPRQGSVYEQYF
TRBV19	-	TRBJ2-2	TRBD2	TGTGCCAGTAGTATTCGCGGGGGGACCGGGGAGCTGTTTTTT	CASSIRGGTGELFF
TRBV5-5	-	TRBJ1-1	-	TGTGCCAGCAGCCCTACCCTTGAAAAAATGAACACTGAAGCTTTCTTT	CASSPTLEKMNTEAFF
TRBV2	-	TRBJ2-1	TRBD2	TGTGCCAGCACCACACTGGGACTAGCGGGGAATGAGCAGTTCTTC	CASTTLGLAGNEQFF
TRBV6-1	few	TRBJ2-7	TRBD1	TGTGCCAGCAGTGAGAGGACAGGGGCCGGCGAGCAGTACTTC	CASSERTGAGEQYF
TRBV4-1	-	TRBJ2-7	TRBD2	TGCGCCAGCAGCCAATTAGCGGGGGGGCTTTACGAGCAGTACTTC	CASSQLAGGLYEQYF
TRBV6-5	few	TRBJ1-2	TRBD1	TGTGCCAGCAGTTACCAAGGGGGCTCTGGTGGCTACACCTTC	CASSYQGGSGGYTF
TRBV19	-	TRBJ1-2	-	TGTGCCAGTAATATCGGGGGAATCTATGGCTACACCTTC	CASNIGGIYGYTF
TRBV7-8	-	TRBJ1-1	TRBD1	TGTGCCAGCAGCCCGCTCCGGGACAGGAACACTGAAGCTTTCTTT	CASSPLRDRNTEAFF
TRBV2	few	TRBJ1-1	TRBD1	TGTGCCAGGGGACAGGCGAACACTGAAGCTTTCTTT	CARGQANTEAFF
TRBV7-8	-	TRBJ2-1	TRBD2	TGTGCCAGCAGGCCGGGACTAGGTTTTTACAATGAGCAGTTCTTC	CASRPGLGFYNEQFF
TRBV5-6	-	TRBJ1-6	-	TGTGCCAGCAGCCCGGACAGAGATTCACCCCTCCACTTT	CASSPDRDSPLHF
TRBV11-3	-	TRBJ2-3	-	TGTGCCAGCAGCTTATCTGGGGAGGTCGATACGCAGTATTTT	CASSLSGEVDTQYF
TRBV27	-	TRBJ1-5	-	TGTGCCAGCAGTTTTATGGGGAGTAGCAATCAGCCCCAGCATTTT	CASSFMGSSNQPQHF
TRBV13	-	TRBJ1-2	TRBD1	TGTGCCAGCAGCTTTGGGTTAACAGGGGATGGCTACACCTTC	CASSFGLTGDGYTF
TRBV3-1/TRBV3-2	once	TRBJ2-7	TRBD2	TGTGCCAGCAGCCAGGTTGGTGGGACTAGCGCCGAGCAGTACTTC	CASSQVGGTSAEQYF
TRBV2	-	TRBJ2-5	TRBD1	TGTGCCAGCAGAACAGGGGGTATCGAGACCCAGTACTTC	CASRTGGIETQYF
TRBV5-8	-	TRBJ1-1	-	TGTGCCAGCAGCTTGAAACAGGAAGCTTTCTTT	CASSLKQEAFF
TRBV27	-	TRBJ2-1	-	TGTGCCAGCAACCCACTAGCAGGGATAATGGGGAATGAGCAGTTCTTC	CASNPLAGIMGNEQFF